This T cell receptor beta chain was sequenced for a study of post-analysis software for immune sequencing data. This clonotype showed up many times. What it binds is unknown. The TCR beta cDNA libraries contained unique molecular identifiers. TCRdb recomputed calls from the PCR reads with MiXCR, one row per CDR3 protein. The sample lists roughly 580,000 distinct CDR3 sequences, around 47% occurring once. Study-wide results and limits: Roughly 5 TRBV segments, TRBV5-6, TRBV5-1 and TRBV20-1 among them, were found more frequent in patients than controls.

Germline V gene lookup returns CDR1 MNHEY and CDR2 SMNVEV (reference sequence). This CDR3 spans 15 amino acids. Trimming took 1 base from V and 2 from J, leaving 10 bases between them. The sequence was collected from a girl aged 5-17 years with multiple sclerosis. The chain employs TRBV27 and TRBJ2-3; weak D call: TRBD2 (5 bases). Source material: blood. The CDR3 is CASSLYAGVTDTQYF. The CDR3 DNA is TGTGCCAGCAGTTTATATGCGGGTGTCACAGATACGCAGTATTTT.